The 26 T cell receptor beta chains listed next were all sequenced from one sample in a study of blood T cell repertoires in COVID-19. Generated by immunoSEQ multiplex PCR, the TCRdb table keeps only in-frame clones and is missing some. The profile shows over 200,000 clones, roughly 79% of them singletons. What was sequenced was PBMCs or T cells enriched from blood (not recorded which). These receptors all come from a middle-aged man who had recovered from COVID-19.

This chain connects TRBV2 to TRBJ1-5, with TRBD1 matching over 7 bases. The CDR3 sequence is 15 residues long. Germline CDR1 is SNHLY and CDR2 is FYNNEI. V shed 5 bases and J 1 base; nucleotides not matched to a gene: 5. Here the CDR3 reads CASSNDRVSNQPQHF. CDR3 nucleotides: TGTGCCAGCAGTAATGACAGGGTCAGCAATCAGCCCCAGCATTTT.

The gene calls are TRBV6-1 and TRBJ2-1, with D possibly matching TRBD1 (6 bases). The CDR3 is made up of 15 amino acids. The germline gives CDR1 MNHNS, CDR2 SASEGT. V was trimmed by 1 base and J by 8 bases, leaving 15 bases between them. CDR3 sequence: CASSEVLTGIDEQFF. The DNA for the CDR3 is TGTGCCAGCAGTGAAGTTCTTACAGGGATCGATGAGCAGTTCTTC.

This clone was seen more than once but under ten times. The chain is built from TRBV27 and TRBJ1-1; 9 bases match TRBD1. Trimming took 6 bases from V and 2 from J; bases not matched to a gene: 4. This CDR3 is built from 14 residues. Germline-derived CDR1 and CDR2 are MNHEY and SMNVEV (reference sequence). The CDR3 DNA is TGTGCCAGCAGACTACAGGGGGCTAACACTGAAGCTTTCTTT. It specifies CASRLQGANTEAFF.

To note about this clone: This same CDR3 is encoded by further DNA sequences in the sample. The CDR3 region is CAWRRGNTEAFF. In nucleotides, the CDR3 is TGTGCCTGGAGGCGGGGAAACACTGAAGCTTTCTTT. The chain combines TRBV30 with TRBJ1-1; D is undetermined. Trimming took off 3 bases at V and 2 bases at J, with 7 bases between the two ends. The germline gives CDR1 GTSNPN, CDR2 SVGIG (reference sequence). The CDR3 covers 12 residues.

This clone showed up just a few times. DNA for the CDR3: TGTGCCAGCAGCGCGGACAGGTCGGTTCAGCCCCAGCATTTT. Translation gives CASSADRSVQPQHF. This chain connects TRBV7-8 to TRBJ1-5; 7 bases agree with TRBD1. The trim removed 5 bases at V and 6 bases at J, leaving 7 bases unmatched. The CDR3 extends over 14 amino acids. Germline CDR1 and CDR2: SGHVS and FQNEAQ.

This clone was found once. The chain joins TRBV28 to TRBJ1-2, with TRBD1 matching 7 bases. CDR1 is MDHEN and CDR2 is SYDVKM in the germline V gene. There are 15 residues in the CDR3. V gave up 5 bases and J gave up 3 bases; unmatched junction bases: 9. CDR3 DNA sequence: TGTGCCAGCAGTCAACCCCACAGGGGAGACTATGGCTACACCTTC. Amino acids: CASSQPHRGDYGYTF.

The genes are TRBV5-1 and TRBJ1-1; 7 positions agree with TRBD1. Trimming took 0 bases from V and 5 from J; bases not matched to a gene: 4. Per germline, CDR1 SGHRS and CDR2 YFSETQ. CDR3 size: 14 residues. The CDR3 loop reads CASSLAQGGTEAFF. The CDR3 DNA follows: TGCGCCAGCAGCTTGGCTCAGGGGGGAACTGAAGCTTTCTTT.

The rearrangement links TRBV4-2 to TRBJ2-5; the D is unclear. The CDR3 contains 13 residues. The V and J ends lost 1 base and 3 bases respectively, with 6 bases between them. Germline CDR1 is LGHNA and CDR2 is YNFKEQ. CDR3 sequence (DNA): TGTGCCAGCAGCCAAGCTAGAGAAGAGACCCAGTACTTC. Encoded protein: CASSQAREETQYF.

The CDR3 sequence is CASRTSRRGSRTDTQYF. CDR3 DNA: TGTGCCAGCAGGACGAGTCGGCGGGGAAGCAGAACAGATACGCAGTATTTT. This sequence joins TRBV27 and TRBJ2-3; a weak D match, TRBD2 (6 bases). V lost 6 bases to trimming and J lost 3 bases, with 22 bases between them. From germline, CDR1 is MNHEY and CDR2 SMNVEV (reference sequence). CDR3 length: 17 amino acids.

The chain recombines TRBV7-9 with TRBJ2-7, with TRBD1 as a possible D gene (6 bases). V lost 9 bases and J lost 3, with 15 bases in between. The CDR3 contains 13 residues. The germline gives CDR1 SEHNR, CDR2 FQNEAQ (reference sequence). The CDR3 protein is CASVTGEVYEQYF. For the CDR3, the DNA is TGTGCCAGTGTGACAGGCGAGGTCTACGAGCAGTACTTC.

The chain links TRBV4-1 to TRBJ2-3, with 7 bases matching TRBD2. V gave up 0 bases and J gave up 2 bases; unmatched junction bases: 5. The length of the CDR3 is 16 residues. Germline V gene lookup returns CDR1 MGHRA and CDR2 YSYEKL. CDR3 region: CASSQEKSGTTDTQYF. As DNA, the CDR3 is TGCGCCAGCAGCCAAGAAAAAAGCGGGACCACAGATACGCAGTATTTT.

This clone is a singleton in its sample. Here the CDR3 DNA reads TGTGCCAGCAGTAAAAGATGGACATCCTTCACTGAAGCTTTCTTT. It translates to CASSKRWTSFTEAFF. The rearrangement joins TRBV27 to TRBJ1-1, with D maybe TRBD1 (5 bases). This CDR3 is 15 amino acids long. CDR1 is MNHEY, CDR2 SMNVEV, per germline (reference sequence). The V end lost 5 bases, the J end lost 4 bases, and 17 bases lay between the germline ends.

In this sample, this clone turned up a few times. This chain connects TRBV9 to TRBJ2-1, with D possibly TRBD2 on 7 matching bases. V lost 7 bases and J 4 bases, leaving 15 bases between the germline ends. Germline values: CDR1 SGDLS, CDR2 YYNGEE. This CDR3 has 14 amino acids. The CDR3 loop reads CASGGGDRYNEQFF. The CDR3, as DNA: TGTGCCAGCGGAGGGGGGGACCGGTACAATGAGCAGTTCTTC. Looking up the rest from reference TRBV9 and TRBJ2-1 gives the full variable domain: DSGVTQTPKHLITATGQRVTLRCSPRSGDLSVYWYQQSLDQGLQFLIQYYNGEERAKGNILERFSAQQFPDLHSELNLSSLELGDSALYFCASGGGDRYNEQFFGPGTRLTVL.

The chain uses TRBV30 and TRBJ2-1; no clear D gene. Germline V gene data show CDR1 as GTSNPN and CDR2 as SVGIG (reference sequence). This CDR3 is 16 amino acids long. V was pared by 4 bases and J by 1 base, with 17 bases between. Written as DNA, the CDR3 is TGTGCCTGGAACGTAGGCGGCAGTTTTTCCTACAATGAGCAGTTCTTC. It encodes CAWNVGGSFSYNEQFF.

CDR3 residues: CASQRRRGETQYF. CDR3 bases: TGTGCCAGCCAACGTCGCCGGGGAGAGACCCAGTACTTC. This chain links TRBV6-5 with TRBJ2-5; D is perhaps TRBD2 (5 bases). V was shortened by 8 bases and J by 4 bases, with 14 bases between the two germline ends. CDR3 length: 13 amino acids. Looked up from germline, CDR1 is MNHEY and CDR2 is SVGAGI.

The V call is TRBV7-9, the J call TRBJ2-1; 14 bases agree with TRBD2. Trimming cost V 5 bases and J 1 base; bases outside gene matches: 4. This CDR3 has 17 residues. Germline CDR1 and CDR2: SEHNR and FQNEAQ (reference sequence). CDR3 nucleotides: TGTGCCAGCAGCCCGACTAGCGGGAGGGGTTCCTACAATGAGCAGTTCTTC. Protein sequence: CASSPTSGRGSYNEQFF.

The rearrangement joins TRBV5-8 to TRBJ1-5; no firm D call. CDR3 length: 14 amino acids. Germline V gene lookup returns CDR1 SGHTS and CDR2 YDEGEE. V lost 0 bases and J lost 2, with 6 bases in between. The CDR3: CASSLGLGNQPQHF. The CDR3 nucleotides are TGTGCCAGCAGCTTGGGACTGGGCAATCAGCCCCAGCATTTT.

This chain connects TRBV6-5 to TRBJ1-2, with 7 bases aligning to TRBD1. Germline CDR1 reads MNHEY; CDR2 reads SVGAGI. With 0 bases clipped from V and 5 bases from J, the junction kept 3 bases outside the gene matches. The CDR3 loop spans 14 amino acids. CDR3 bases: TGTGCCAGCAGTTACTCTCGGACAGGATATGGCTACACCTTC. It encodes CASSYSRTGYGYTF.

The chain uses TRBV7-2 and TRBJ2-1; no definite D call. The germline gives CDR1 SGHTA, CDR2 FQGNSA. V was trimmed by 3 bases and J by 4 bases, leaving 13 bases between them. The CDR3 totals 15 residues. The CDR3, as DNA: TGTGCCAGCAGCTTGGGCCCACCTCCATACAATGAGCAGTTCTTC. As protein: CASSLGPPPYNEQFF.

This clone was detected only once. The chain combines TRBV28 with TRBJ2-7; possibly TRBD1 for D (5 bases). The CDR3 extends over 13 amino acids. V lost 2 bases and J lost 6, with 11 bases in between. Per the germline V gene, CDR1 is MDHEN and CDR2 is SYDVKM. CDR3 DNA sequence: TGTGCCAGCAGTTTACGACAGCCCCCCGAGCAGTACTTC. Amino acids: CASSLRQPPEQYF.

The chain uses TRBV7-6 and TRBJ1-1; 8 bases align to TRBD1. Germline-derived CDR1 and CDR2 are SGHVS and FNYEAQ. The CDR3 runs to 14 residues. The junction had 5 bases not matched to a gene; V was cut back by 4 bases and J by 4 bases. The CDR3 protein is CASSSDRVATEAFF. The DNA of the CDR3 is TGTGCCAGCAGCTCGGACAGGGTGGCCACTGAAGCTTTCTTT.

The V call is TRBV4-1, the J call TRBJ1-5; TRBD1 matches at 7 bases. V lost 3 bases, J lost 7 bases, and 9 bases stayed unmatched. The germline gives CDR1 MGHRA, CDR2 YSYEKL. The CDR3 is 15 amino acids. CDR3 loop: CASSQTDRVNQPQHF. The CDR3 region has the DNA TGCGCCAGCAGCCAGACCGACAGGGTTAACCAGCCCCAGCATTTT.

The chain employs TRBV14 and TRBJ2-2; D perhaps matches TRBD2 (5 bases). Germline assignment: CDR1 SGHDN and CDR2 FVKESK. Deletions cut 4 bases from V and 3 bases from J, with 15 bases between. The CDR3 covers 16 residues. CDR3 loop: CASSLYPWRDTGELFF. For the CDR3, the DNA is TGTGCCAGCAGCCTCTATCCCTGGCGGGACACCGGGGAGCTGTTTTTT.

This chain uses TRBV27 with TRBJ2-7; D possibly corresponds to TRBD1 (6 bases). The germline V gene encodes CDR1 MNHEY and CDR2 SMNVEV (reference sequence). CDR3 size: 15 residues. Between the trimmed V and J ends, which lost 5 bases and 0 bases, there was a span of 14 bases. The CDR3 is CASSLRGLSSYEQYF. In DNA form, the CDR3 reads TGTGCCAGCAGTCTTAGGGGGTTAAGCTCCTACGAGCAGTACTTC.

The chain couples TRBV28 to TRBJ2-5; D is possibly TRBD1 (6 bases). Trimming shortened V by 5 bases and J by 4 bases, and 11 bases separated the two germline ends. The CDR3 has 13 residues. CDR1 is MDHEN and CDR2 is SYDVKM in the germline V gene. As DNA, the CDR3 is TGTGCCAGCAGTCCTCAGGGGAGAGAGACCCAGTACTTC. It specifies CASSPQGRETQYF.

The rearrangement joins TRBV14 to TRBJ2-2, with D possibly TRBD2 on 6 matching bases. Trimming removed 0 bases from V and 5 bases from J, with 16 bases in between. The germline gives CDR1 SGHDN, CDR2 FVKESK. The CDR3 runs to 17 residues. DNA for the CDR3: TGTGCCAGCAGCCAAGAGCTGGGAGGTGGAAGTACCGGGGAGCTGTTTTTT. It specifies CASSQELGGGSTGELFF. The full variable domain, with the rest looked up from reference TRBV14 and TRBJ2-2, is EAGVTQFPSHSVIEKGQTVTLRCDPISGHDNLYWYRRVMGKEIKFLLHFVKESKQDESGMPNNRFLAERTGGTYSTLKVQPAELEDSGVYFCASSQELGGGSTGELFFGEGSRLTVL.